Listed here are 26 T cell receptor beta chains from one sample, sequenced in a study of cytomegalovirus exposure and HLA in healthy donors (dated 2017 in TCRdb). The library was produced with the immunoSEQ multiplex PCR assay. For the multiplex PCR, a mixture combining 60 forward primers for TCR Vbeta segments and 13 reverse primers for TCR Jbeta segments was used. The table was pulled from immuneACCESS by TCRdb, which kept in-frame rearrangements only. Such tables lose some clones; where checked, under half of the loss comes from unresolved V genes, and the rest has no known cause. Recorded for this sample are over 50,000 clones; roughly nine tenths of them occurred a single time. The ten top clones hold around 1.5% of the sample. Sequencing was performed on PBMCs. The source of these receptors is a man aged 25-40 years in good health and CMV-seropositive.

This clone was observed a few times. Other DNA variants within this sample encode the same CDR3. The rearrangement uses TRBV7-9 and TRBJ1-1; D is perhaps TRBD1 (6 bases). Looked up from germline, CDR1 is SEHNR and CDR2 is FQNEAQ (reference sequence). The V end lost 3 bases, the J end lost 1 base, and 6 bases lay between the germline ends. The CDR3 sequence is 13 residues long. The chain's CDR3 is CASSLGQNTEAFF. The CDR3 region has the DNA TGTGCCAGCAGCTTGGGACAGAACACTGAAGCTTTCTTT.

The genes are TRBV30 and TRBJ2-7, with 10 bases lining up with TRBD2. Germline trimming cut 1 base from V and 4 bases from J; bases unmatched to any gene: 7. Germline CDR1 is GTSNPN and CDR2 is SVGIG (reference sequence). The CDR3 loop spans 15 amino acids. For the CDR3, the DNA is TGTGCCTGGAGTGAATTCGCGACTAGCGGGTACGAGCAGTACTTC. Translation gives CAWSEFATSGYEQYF.

This chain uses TRBV4-2 with TRBJ1-3, with TRBD1 matching over 8 bases. Germline V CDR1 and CDR2: LGHNA, YNFKEQ. This CDR3 region has 17 residues. J was trimmed by 0 bases and V by 0 bases; bases with no gene match: 4. Here the CDR3 DNA reads TGTGCCAGCAGCCAAGAGAACAGGGGGATCTCTGGAAACACCATATATTTT. The encoded protein is CASSQENRGISGNTIYF.

This chain uses TRBV6-1 with TRBJ2-7, with TRBD1 matching 7 bases. The germline V gene encodes CDR1 MNHNS and CDR2 SASEGT. After removal of 7 bases from V and 0 bases from J, the junction contained 6 bases not matched to a gene. The CDR3 totals 14 residues. The CDR3 loop reads CASKLTGSSYEQYF. DNA for the CDR3: TGTGCCAGCAAACTGACAGGGAGCTCCTACGAGCAGTACTTC.

The chain carries TRBV9 and TRBJ1-1; D perhaps matches TRBD1 (6 bases). The CDR3 has 17 amino acids. V was pared by 0 bases and J by 5 bases, with 20 bases between. The germline V gene encodes CDR1 SGDLS and CDR2 YYNGEE. The CDR3, as DNA: TGTGCCAGCAGCGTAGACCGGGTGTACAGGGCTACTACTGAAGCTTTCTTT. This gives the protein CASSVDRVYRATTEAFF.

This sequence joins TRBV25-1 and TRBJ2-5; 7 positions match TRBD2. Germline CDR1 and CDR2: MGHDK and SYGVNS. V shed 3 bases, J shed 4 bases, and the junction held 11 bases outside the gene matches. The CDR3 is made up of 16 amino acids. DNA of the CDR3: TGTGCCAGCAGTGAGGGGGTAGCGGGCGCTGGAGAGACCCAGTACTTC. Its translation: CASSEGVAGAGETQYF. Together with reference TRBV25-1 and TRBJ2-5, the CDR3 gives the full variable domain: EADIYQTPRYLVIGTGKKITLECSQTMGHDKMYWYQQDPGMELHLIHYSYGVNSTEKGDLSSESTVSRIRTEHFPLTLESARPSHTSQYLCASSEGVAGAGETQYFGPGTRLLVL.

The chain couples TRBV5-1 to TRBJ2-7; 7 bases map to TRBD1. Germline V gene data show CDR1 as SGHRS and CDR2 as YFSETQ. V lost 0 bases to trimming and J lost 5 bases; unmatched junction nucleotides: 2. The CDR3 runs to 13 residues. CDR3 sequence reads: CASSLDDRDEQYF. The CDR3 DNA sequence: TGCGCCAGCAGCTTGGATGACAGGGACGAGCAGTACTTC.

The chain recombines TRBV6-5 with TRBJ1-4; TRBD1 might be the D (5 bases). The germline V gene encodes CDR1 MNHEY and CDR2 SVGAGI. This CDR3 has 13 amino acids. V lost 6 bases and J 8 bases, leaving 13 bases between the germline ends. The CDR3 sequence is CASRPRVGEKLFF. The CDR3 DNA sequence: TGTGCCAGCAGACCCAGGGTGGGAGAAAAACTGTTTTTT.

This clone was seen just once. J is TRBJ2-5 and V is TRBV6-1, with a tentative D call TRBD2 (5 bases). The CDR3 has 16 residues. Germline V lookup: CDR1 MNHNS, CDR2 SASEGT. Trimming removed 1 base from V and 3 bases from J, with 15 bases in between. For the CDR3, the DNA is TGTGCCAGCAGTGAAGTCTACCGGAGGAAAGAAGAGACCCAGTACTTC. This codes for CASSEVYRRKEETQYF.

The rearrangement joins TRBV5-1 to TRBJ2-7, with TRBD1 identical over 9 bases. Germline V lookup: CDR1 SGHRS, CDR2 YFSETQ. With V trimmed by 5 bases and J by 5 bases, 8 bases remained unmatched. This CDR3 has 14 residues. DNA for the CDR3: TGCGCCAGCAGTCTGACAGGGGGTTCCAACGAGCAGTACTTC. Its protein product is CASSLTGGSNEQYF.

The chain employs TRBV7-8 and TRBJ2-4; 11 nucleotides align to TRBD2. V was pared by 4 bases and J by 2 bases, with 10 bases of the junction left unmatched. CDR1 and CDR2 from the germline V gene are SGHVS and FQNEAQ. There are 18 residues in the CDR3. CDR3 DNA: TGTGCCAGCAGCTCGCCAAAGCTAGCGGGAGGTCCCAAAAACATTCAGTACTTC. Translated: CASSSPKLAGGPKNIQYF.

The J gene is TRBJ1-2, the V gene TRBV5-1, with D maybe TRBD1 (6 bases). The CDR3 extends over 15 amino acids. The germline V gene has CDR1 SGHRS and CDR2 YFSETQ. The V and J ends lost 0 bases and 2 bases respectively, with 11 bases between them. The CDR3 DNA sequence: TGCGCCAGCAGCTTGGCCGCGGGGGCGAACTATGGCTACACCTTC. Translation gives CASSLAAGANYGYTF.

V and J are TRBV7-6 and TRBJ1-2, with D tentatively TRBD1 (6 bases). CDR3 length: 17 residues. V dropped 1 base and J dropped 8 bases, with 23 bases sitting between them. CDR1 SGHVS and CDR2 FNYEAQ come from the germline V gene. The CDR3 region is CASSLVARGAGANGYTF. CDR3 in DNA: TGTGCCAGCAGCTTAGTAGCTCGGGGCGCAGGGGCTAACGGCTACACCTTC.

V usage is TRBV6-1 and J usage is TRBJ1-1, with TRBD1 matching over 7 bases. The germline V gene encodes CDR1 MNHNS and CDR2 SASEGT. The trim removed 4 bases at V and 12 bases at J, leaving 5 bases unmatched. This CDR3 is built from 11 residues. Here the CDR3 reads CASSGQGRTFF. The CDR3 region has the DNA TGTGCCAGCAGTGGACAGGGAAGAACTTTCTTT.

This rearrangement joins TRBV5-1 to TRBJ2-2; D might be TRBD1 (5 bases). Germline V CDR1 and CDR2: SGHRS, YFSETQ. The CDR3 loop spans 15 amino acids. V lost 7 bases to trimming and J lost 1 base, with 14 bases between them. CDR3 loop: CASSNRTQNTGELFF. The DNA for the CDR3 is TGCGCCAGCTCTAATAGGACACAGAACACCGGGGAGCTGTTTTTT.

V usage is TRBV18 and J usage is TRBJ2-7; 11 nucleotides align to TRBD2. Germline V gene data show CDR1 as KGHSH and CDR2 as LQKENI. Unmatched junction bases numbered 5, after V lost 2 bases and J lost 2 bases. The CDR3 runs to 16 residues. The CDR3 nucleotides are TGTGCCAGCTCACCAACCGGGACTAGCGGTACCTACGAGCAGTACTTC. It codes for CASSPTGTSGTYEQYF.

On this clone: Different DNA sequences within this sample yield the same CDR3. This chain connects TRBV14 to TRBJ2-3; no reliable D call. Looked up from germline, CDR1 is SGHDN and CDR2 is FVKESK. Trimming stripped 1 base from V and 4 bases from J, with 9 bases between. CDR3 size: 14 residues. As DNA, the CDR3 is TGTGCCAGCAGCCAAGTGTATCGGGCAGATACGCAGTATTTT. Translated, it gives CASSQVYRADTQYF.

The chain uses TRBV7-2 and TRBJ2-1, with D possibly TRBD1 on 6 matching bases. The CDR3 covers 14 residues. The germline CDR1 and CDR2 sequences are SGHTA and FQGNSA. V lost 3 bases and J lost 4, with 10 bases in between. The DNA of the CDR3 is TGTGCCAGCAGCTTTCCGGGACAATACAATGAGCAGTTCTTC. As protein: CASSFPGQYNEQFF. The full variable domain, its missing parts supplied by reference TRBV7-2 and TRBJ2-1, is GAGVSQSPSNKVTEKGKDVELRCDPISGHTALYWYRQSLGQGLEFLIYFQGNSAPDKSGLPSDRFSAERTGGSVSTLTIQRTQQEDSAVYLCASSFPGQYNEQFFGPGTRLTVL.

This chain uses TRBV5-6 with TRBJ1-2, with 9 bases lining up with TRBD1. This CDR3 comprises 13 residues. Per the germline V gene, CDR1 is SGHDT and CDR2 is YYEEEE. V lost 4 bases to trimming and J lost 8 bases; unmatched junction nucleotides: 6. The CDR3 protein is CASSLNRGRGYTF. DNA for the CDR3: TGTGCCAGCAGCCTAAACAGGGGGCGAGGCTACACCTTC.

The chain combines TRBV14 with TRBJ2-2, with D possibly being TRBD2 (5 bases). The CDR3 has 18 residues. Germline values: CDR1 SGHDN, CDR2 FVKESK. V was shortened by 1 base and J by 5 bases, with 20 bases between the two germline ends. Written as DNA, the CDR3 is TGTGCCAGCAGCCAAGGTATCGGGGTCCAGCACCAAACCGGGGAGCTGTTTTTT. Its translation is CASSQGIGVQHQTGELFF.

The chain links TRBV4-1 to TRBJ2-2; weak D call: TRBD2 (6 bases). In germline, CDR1 is MGHRA, CDR2 YSYEKL. Trimming took 4 bases from V and 2 from J, leaving 14 bases between them. This CDR3 contains 16 residues. CDR3 protein: CASSPQLAANTGELFF. Here the CDR3 DNA reads TGCGCCAGCAGCCCCCAACTAGCCGCTAACACCGGGGAGCTGTTTTTT.

This chain uses TRBV18 with TRBJ1-6; D uncertain. Trimming shortened V by 2 bases and J by 6 bases, and 11 bases separated the two germline ends. The germline CDR1 and CDR2 sequences are KGHSH and LQKENI. The CDR3 has 15 residues. The CDR3 loop is CASSPVAVRNSPLHF. CDR3 in DNA: TGTGCCAGCTCACCAGTCGCGGTGCGTAATTCACCCCTCCACTTT.

This clone came up once. The chain couples TRBV6-1 to TRBJ2-7; possible D gene TRBD2, 5 bases. The V gene's germline CDR1 is MNHNS and CDR2 SASEGT. The CDR3 runs to 15 residues. The V and J ends lost 6 bases and 0 bases respectively, with 15 bases between them. CDR3 sequence reads: CASSRRGSLSYEQYF. The DNA of the CDR3 is TGTGCCAGCAGCCGACGAGGGTCTCTCTCCTACGAGCAGTACTTC.

The genes are TRBV7-9 and TRBJ2-7, with 9 bases aligning to TRBD2. Germline trimming cut 3 bases from V and 3 bases from J; bases unmatched to any gene: 6. Germline CDR1 is SEHNR and CDR2 is FQNEAQ (reference sequence). This CDR3 is built from 15 residues. The CDR3 DNA is TGTGCCAGCAGCTTGGGCGGGAGGGAAAACTACGAGCAGTACTTC. Residues: CASSLGGRENYEQYF.

The V call is TRBV7-3, the J call TRBJ1-1; 11 positions match TRBD1. This CDR3 has 14 amino acids. Germline V gives CDR1 SGHTA, CDR2 FQGTGA. V dropped 5 bases and J dropped 4; count of bases not matched to a gene: 3. CDR3 residues: CASSIGTGGTEAFF. The CDR3 DNA is TGTGCCAGCAGCATCGGGACAGGGGGCACTGAAGCTTTCTTT.

The gene calls are TRBV7-9 and TRBJ2-4, with TRBD2 identical over 10 bases. In germline, CDR1 is SEHNR, CDR2 FQNEAQ (reference sequence). This CDR3 contains 17 residues. V trimming: 2 bases; J trimming: 0 bases; junction bases outside the gene matches: 4. DNA for the CDR3: TGTGCCAGCAGCTTATTAGCGGGAGGTATAGCCAAAAACATTCAGTACTTC. Amino acids: CASSLLAGGIAKNIQYF.